The TCR beta chain under discussion was sequenced for a study of blood T cell repertoires in COVID-19. Profiled with immunoSEQ multiplex PCR; TCRdb holds only in-frame clones, not every one. The table lists 250,000 to 300,000 clones, more than 75% of them singletons. Specimen: PBMCs or T cells enriched from blood (not recorded which). The receptor was derived from a middle-aged woman with acute COVID-19.

CDR3 protein: CASSSTSGVRQYF. CDR3 coding DNA: TGCGCCAGCAGCTCGACTAGCGGGGTCAGACAGTACTTC. V usage is TRBV5-1 and J usage is TRBJ2-7; 11 positions match TRBD2. The CDR3 loop spans 13 amino acids. V trimming: 3 bases; J trimming: 10 bases; junction bases outside the gene matches: 6. From germline, CDR1 is SGHRS and CDR2 YFSETQ.